These T cell receptor beta chains were read from a single sample in a study of vaccination and CD4 T cells after COVID-19. TCRdb processed the PCR reads anew with MiXCR; each CDR3 protein has one entry. The sample has around 10,000 distinct CDR3 sequences, around a third seen once. These receptors lack a known antigen. The sample here was CD4+ T cells from blood, cultured in vitro, taken after SARS-CoV-2 vaccination. These receptors originate from a human donor who had recovered from COVID-19. Each CDR3 is given with its conserved first and last residue. Fields, in order: V gene, clone size, J gene, D gene, CDR3 DNA, CDR3 protein. A D gene is named only where the DNA matches it firmly. Only part of the rows carry a size: once, few, many, or a class if the clone is expanded.

V gene: TRBV9; clone size: -; J gene: TRBJ2-5; D gene: TRBD2; CDR3 DNA: TGTGCCAGCAGCGTAGCTCCACTAGCGGGAGGAGAGACCCAGTACTTC; CDR3 protein: CASSVAPLAGGETQYF
V gene: TRBV29-1; clone size: -; J gene: TRBJ1-1; D gene: -; CDR3 DNA: TGCAGCGTTGAAGGGGGTGGCAGGGCGAACACTGAAGCTTTCTTT; CDR3 protein: CSVEGGGRANTEAFF
V gene: TRBV20-1; clone size: -; J gene: TRBJ2-7; D gene: TRBD1; CDR3 DNA: TGCAGTGCTAGCGGACAGGTGCACGAGCAGTACTTC; CDR3 protein: CSASGQVHEQYF
V gene: TRBV11-2; clone size: -; J gene: TRBJ1-1; D gene: -; CDR3 DNA: TGTGCCAGCAGACCCAGGGTCGGGGAAAGGGCTTTCTTT; CDR3 protein: CASRPRVGERAFF
V gene: TRBV28; clone size: -; J gene: TRBJ2-6; D gene: -; CDR3 DNA: TGTGCCAGCAGTCCCAGGACAGAGCCTGGGGCCAACGTCCTGACTTTC; CDR3 protein: CASSPRTEPGANVLTF
V gene: TRBV20-1; clone size: few; J gene: TRBJ2-3; D gene: TRBD2; CDR3 DNA: TGCAGTGCTAGGACTAGCGGGAGGACAGATACGCAGTATTTT; CDR3 protein: CSARTSGRTDTQYF
V gene: TRBV6-5; clone size: -; J gene: TRBJ1-1; D gene: -; CDR3 DNA: TGTGCCAGCAGTTACTCCCCGACAGGAGAGACTGAAGCTTTCTTT; CDR3 protein: CASSYSPTGETEAFF
V gene: TRBV7-2; clone size: -; J gene: TRBJ2-5; D gene: TRBD2; CDR3 DNA: TGTGCCAGCAATCTAGCGGGAGGAGAGACCCAGTACTTC; CDR3 protein: CASNLAGGETQYF
V gene: TRBV24-1; clone size: -; J gene: TRBJ1-1; D gene: TRBD1; CDR3 DNA: TGTGCCACCAGAGAAGGGGGCGGGAGAACTGAAGCTTTCTTT; CDR3 protein: CATREGGGRTEAFF
V gene: TRBV2; clone size: -; J gene: TRBJ2-5; D gene: TRBD2; CDR3 DNA: TGTGCCAGCAGCGCCCCACTAGCGGGAGGCGGAGAGACCCAGTACTTC; CDR3 protein: CASSAPLAGGGETQYF